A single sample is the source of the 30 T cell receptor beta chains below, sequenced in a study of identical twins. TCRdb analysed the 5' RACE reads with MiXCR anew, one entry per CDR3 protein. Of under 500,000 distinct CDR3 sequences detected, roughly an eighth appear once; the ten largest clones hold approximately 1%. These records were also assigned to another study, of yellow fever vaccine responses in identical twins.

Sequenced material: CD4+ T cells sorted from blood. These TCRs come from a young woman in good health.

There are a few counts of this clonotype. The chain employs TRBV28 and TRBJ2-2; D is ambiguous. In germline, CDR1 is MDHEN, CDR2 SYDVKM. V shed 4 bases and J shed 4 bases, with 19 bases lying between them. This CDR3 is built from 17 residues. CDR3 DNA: TGTGCCAGCAGTTCCCCCTCCCTGGGGTTTGGCACCGGGGAGCTGTTTTTT. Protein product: CASSSPSLGFGTGELFF.

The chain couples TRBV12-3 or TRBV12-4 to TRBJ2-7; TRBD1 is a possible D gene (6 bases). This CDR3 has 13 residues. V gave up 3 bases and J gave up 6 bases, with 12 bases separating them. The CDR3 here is CASSFLGAGEQYF. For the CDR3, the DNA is TGTGCCAGCAGTTTTCTGGGGGCGGGCGAGCAGTACTTC.

DNA for the CDR3: TGTGCCAGCAGTTACAATGCGGGGAACTACAATGAGCAGTTCTTC. It yields the protein CASSYNAGNYNEQFF. The V call is TRBV6-2 or TRBV6-3, the J call TRBJ2-1, with D possibly being TRBD2 (6 bases). The CDR3 runs 15 residues. CDR1 and CDR2 from the germline V gene are MNHEY and SVGEGT. V shed 2 bases and J shed 3 bases, with 11 bases lying between them.

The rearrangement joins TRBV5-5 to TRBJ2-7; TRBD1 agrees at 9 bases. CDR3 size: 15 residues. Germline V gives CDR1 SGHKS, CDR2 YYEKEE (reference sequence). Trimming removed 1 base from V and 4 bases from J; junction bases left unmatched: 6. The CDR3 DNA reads TGTGCCAGCAGCTTGATGGACAGGGGTTTATACGAGCAGTACTTC. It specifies CASSLMDRGLYEQYF.

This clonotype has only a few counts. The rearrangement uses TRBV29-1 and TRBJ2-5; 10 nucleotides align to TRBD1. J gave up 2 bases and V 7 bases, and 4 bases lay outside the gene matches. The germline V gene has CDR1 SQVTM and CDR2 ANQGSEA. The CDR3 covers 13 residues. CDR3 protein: CSGDRGQQETQYF. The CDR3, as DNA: TGCAGCGGGGACAGGGGCCAGCAAGAGACCCAGTACTTC.

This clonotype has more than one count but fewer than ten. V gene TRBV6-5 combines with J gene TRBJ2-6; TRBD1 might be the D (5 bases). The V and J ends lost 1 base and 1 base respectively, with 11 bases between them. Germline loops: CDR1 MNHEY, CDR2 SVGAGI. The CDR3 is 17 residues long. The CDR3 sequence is CASSYFGRASGANVLTF. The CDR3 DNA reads TGTGCCAGCAGTTACTTTGGCAGGGCGTCTGGGGCCAACGTCCTGACTTTC.

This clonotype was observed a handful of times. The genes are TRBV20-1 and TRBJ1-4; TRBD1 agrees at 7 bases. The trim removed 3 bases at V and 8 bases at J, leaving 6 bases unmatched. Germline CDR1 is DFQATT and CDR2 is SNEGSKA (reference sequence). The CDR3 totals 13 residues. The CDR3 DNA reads TGCAGTGCTAGCCGCGCGGACAGGGAAAAACTGTTTTTT. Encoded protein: CSASRADREKLFF.

CDR3 protein: CATSSWSGRYNEQFF. CDR3 sequence (DNA): TGTGCCACCAGCAGCTGGTCTGGGCGATACAATGAGCAGTTCTTC. This chain links TRBV15 with TRBJ2-1; D remains ambiguous. The V end was cut by 3 bases, the J end by 4 bases, with 13 bases between. Germline V gene data show CDR1 as LNHNV and CDR2 as YYDKDF (reference sequence). This CDR3 region has 15 residues.

In DNA, the CDR3 is TGCAGCGTTGCGATCCGGGCACAGGGCACCGGGGAGCTGTTTTTT. It translates to CSVAIRAQGTGELFF. This rearrangement joins TRBV29-1 to TRBJ2-2; a possible D gene is TRBD1 (6 bases). CDR3 size: 15 residues. Trimming removed 4 bases at V and 4 bases at J, with 16 bases between. Germline assignment: CDR1 SQVTM and CDR2 ANQGSEA.

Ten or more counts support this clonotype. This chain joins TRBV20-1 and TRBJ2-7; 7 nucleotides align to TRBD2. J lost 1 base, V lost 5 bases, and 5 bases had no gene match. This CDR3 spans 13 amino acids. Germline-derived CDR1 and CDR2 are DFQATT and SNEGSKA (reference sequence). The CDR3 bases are TGCAGTGCTCTTTCGGGGGGTTCCTACGAGCAGTACTTC. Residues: CSALSGGSYEQYF.

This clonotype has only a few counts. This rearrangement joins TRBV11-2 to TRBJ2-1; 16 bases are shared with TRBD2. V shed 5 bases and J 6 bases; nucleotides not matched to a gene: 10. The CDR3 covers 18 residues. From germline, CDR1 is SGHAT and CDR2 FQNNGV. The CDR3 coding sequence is TGTGCCAGCAGCCAAATCGGGACTAGCGGGAGGGTCAGCAATGAGCAGTTCTTC. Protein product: CASSQIGTSGRVSNEQFF.

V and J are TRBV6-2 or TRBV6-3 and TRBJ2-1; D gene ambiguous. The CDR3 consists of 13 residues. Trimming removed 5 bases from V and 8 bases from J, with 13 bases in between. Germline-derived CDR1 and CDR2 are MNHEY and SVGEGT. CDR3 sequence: CASSTARGDEQFF. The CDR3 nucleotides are TGTGCCAGCAGTACAGCCCGAGGTGATGAGCAGTTCTTC.

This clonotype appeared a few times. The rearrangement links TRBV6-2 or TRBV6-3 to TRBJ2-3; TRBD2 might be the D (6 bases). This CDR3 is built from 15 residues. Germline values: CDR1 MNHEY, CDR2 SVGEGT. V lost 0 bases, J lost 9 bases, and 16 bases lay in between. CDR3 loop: CASSYSGGPGNTQYF. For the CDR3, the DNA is TGTGCCAGCAGTTACTCGGGAGGCCCAGGGAACACGCAGTATTTT.

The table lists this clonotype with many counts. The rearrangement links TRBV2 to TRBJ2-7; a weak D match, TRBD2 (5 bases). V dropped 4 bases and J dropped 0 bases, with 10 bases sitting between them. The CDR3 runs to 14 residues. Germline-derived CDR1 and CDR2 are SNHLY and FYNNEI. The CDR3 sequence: CASSAQRNSYEQYF. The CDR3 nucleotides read TGTGCCAGCAGTGCACAGCGGAACTCCTACGAGCAGTACTTC.

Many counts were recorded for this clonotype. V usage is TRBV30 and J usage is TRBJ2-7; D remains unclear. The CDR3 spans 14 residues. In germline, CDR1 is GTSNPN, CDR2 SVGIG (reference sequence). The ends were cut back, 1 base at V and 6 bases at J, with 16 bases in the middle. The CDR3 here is CAWSDTPQRSEQYF. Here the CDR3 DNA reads TGTGCCTGGAGTGATACTCCCCAACGTAGCGAGCAGTACTTC.

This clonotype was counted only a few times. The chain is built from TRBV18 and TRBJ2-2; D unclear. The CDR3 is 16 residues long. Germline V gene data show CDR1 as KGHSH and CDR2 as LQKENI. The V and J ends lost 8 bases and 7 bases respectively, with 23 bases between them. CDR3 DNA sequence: TGTGCCAGCGACCGTCAAGGCCTGAGAAGGAGCGGGGAGCTGTTTTTT. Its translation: CASDRQGLRRSGELFF.

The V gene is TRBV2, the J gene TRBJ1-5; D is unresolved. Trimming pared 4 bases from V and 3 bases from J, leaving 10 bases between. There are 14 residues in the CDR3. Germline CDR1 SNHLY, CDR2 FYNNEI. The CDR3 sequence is CASSVRGFNQPQHF. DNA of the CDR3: TGTGCCAGCAGTGTTCGGGGTTTCAATCAGCCCCAGCATTTT.

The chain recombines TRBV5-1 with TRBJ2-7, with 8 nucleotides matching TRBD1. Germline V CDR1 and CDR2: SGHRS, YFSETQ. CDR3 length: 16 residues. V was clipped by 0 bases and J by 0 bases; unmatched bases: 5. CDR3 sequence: CASSLDETGDSYEQYF. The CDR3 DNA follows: TGCGCCAGCAGCTTGGATGAGACAGGGGACTCCTACGAGCAGTACTTC.

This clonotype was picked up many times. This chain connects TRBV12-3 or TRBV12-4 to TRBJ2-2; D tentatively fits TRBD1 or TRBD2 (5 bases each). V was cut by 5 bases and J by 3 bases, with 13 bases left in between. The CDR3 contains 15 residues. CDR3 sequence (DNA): TGTGCCAGCAGTGAGAGGGACGGCTACACCGGGGAGCTGTTTTTT. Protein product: CASSERDGYTGELFF.

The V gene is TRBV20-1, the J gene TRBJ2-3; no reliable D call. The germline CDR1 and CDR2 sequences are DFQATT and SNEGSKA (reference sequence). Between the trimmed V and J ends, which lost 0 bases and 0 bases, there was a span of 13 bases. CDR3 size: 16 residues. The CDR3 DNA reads TGCAGTGCTAGAGATCGGTCTACTACTAGCACAGATACGCAGTATTTT. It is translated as CSARDRSTTSTDTQYF.

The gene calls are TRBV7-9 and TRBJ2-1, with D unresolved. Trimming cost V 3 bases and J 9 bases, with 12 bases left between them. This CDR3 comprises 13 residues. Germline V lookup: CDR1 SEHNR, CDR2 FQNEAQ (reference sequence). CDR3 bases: TGTGCCAGCAGCTTCGGTCAACTTAGTGAGCAGTTCTTC. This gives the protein CASSFGQLSEQFF.

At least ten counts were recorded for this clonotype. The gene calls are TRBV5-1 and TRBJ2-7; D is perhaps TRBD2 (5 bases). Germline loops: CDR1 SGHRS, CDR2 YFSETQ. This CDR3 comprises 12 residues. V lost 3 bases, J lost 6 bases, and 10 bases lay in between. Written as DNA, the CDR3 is TGCGCCAGCAGCTCCCGGGGTACCGAGCAGTACTTC. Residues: CASSSRGTEQYF. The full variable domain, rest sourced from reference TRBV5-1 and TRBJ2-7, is KAGVTQTPRYLIKTRGQQVTLSCSPISGHRSVSWYQQTPGQGLQFLFEYFSETQRNKGNFPGRFSGRQFSNSRSEMNVSTLELGDSALYLCASSSRGTEQYFGPGTRLTVT.

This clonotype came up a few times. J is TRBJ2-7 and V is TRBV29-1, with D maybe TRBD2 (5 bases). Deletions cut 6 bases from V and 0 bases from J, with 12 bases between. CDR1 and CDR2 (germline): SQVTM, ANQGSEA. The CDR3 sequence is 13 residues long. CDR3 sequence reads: CSVVRTGSYEQYF. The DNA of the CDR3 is TGCAGCGTCGTTAGGACTGGCTCCTACGAGCAGTACTTC.

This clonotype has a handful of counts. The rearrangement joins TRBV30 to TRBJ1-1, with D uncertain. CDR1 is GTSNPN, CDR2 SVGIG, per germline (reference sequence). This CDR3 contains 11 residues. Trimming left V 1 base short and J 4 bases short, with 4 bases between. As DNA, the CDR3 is TGTGCCTGGAGTGGGTTCACTGAAGCTTTCTTT. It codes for CAWSGFTEAFF. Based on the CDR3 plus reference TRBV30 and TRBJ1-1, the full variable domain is SQTIHQWPATLVQPVGSPLSLECTVEGTSNPNLYWYRQAAGRGLQLLFYSVGIGQISSEVPQNLSASRPQDRQFILSSKKLLLSDSGFYLCAWSGFTEAFFGQGTRLTVV.

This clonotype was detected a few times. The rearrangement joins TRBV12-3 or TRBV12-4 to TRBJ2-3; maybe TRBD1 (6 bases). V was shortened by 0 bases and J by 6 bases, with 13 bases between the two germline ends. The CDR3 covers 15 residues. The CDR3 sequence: CASSLAGTPSDTQYF. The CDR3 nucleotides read TGTGCCAGCAGTTTAGCGGGGACACCGAGTGATACGCAGTATTTT.

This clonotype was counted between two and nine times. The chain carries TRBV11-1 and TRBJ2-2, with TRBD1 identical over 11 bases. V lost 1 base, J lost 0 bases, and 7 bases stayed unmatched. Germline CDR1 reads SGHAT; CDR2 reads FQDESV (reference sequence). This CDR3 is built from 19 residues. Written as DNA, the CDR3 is TGTGCCAGCAGCTTAGAGGGACAGGGGGTCGTCTCGAACACCGGGGAGCTGTTTTTT. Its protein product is CASSLEGQGVVSNTGELFF.

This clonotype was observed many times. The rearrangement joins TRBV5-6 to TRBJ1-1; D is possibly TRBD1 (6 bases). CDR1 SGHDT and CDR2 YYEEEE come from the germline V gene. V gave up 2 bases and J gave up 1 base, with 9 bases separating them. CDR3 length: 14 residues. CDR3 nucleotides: TGTGCCAGCAGCTTAGGGGGTCGGAACACTGAAGCTTTCTTT. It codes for CASSLGGRNTEAFF. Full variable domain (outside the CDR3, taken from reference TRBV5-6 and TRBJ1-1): DAGVTQSPTHLIKTRGQQVTLRCSPKSGHDTVSWYQQALGQGPQFIFQYYEEEERQRGNFPDRFSGHQFPNYSSELNVNALLLGDSALYLCASSLGGRNTEAFFGQGTRLTVV.

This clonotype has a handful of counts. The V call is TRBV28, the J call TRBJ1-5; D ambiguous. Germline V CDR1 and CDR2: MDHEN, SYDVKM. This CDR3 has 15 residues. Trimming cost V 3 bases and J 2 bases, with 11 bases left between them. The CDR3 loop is CASSFSGVGNQPQHF. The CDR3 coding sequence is TGTGCCAGCAGTTTCTCCGGCGTCGGCAATCAGCCCCAGCATTTT.

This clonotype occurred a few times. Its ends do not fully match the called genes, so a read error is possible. CDR3 nucleotide sequence: TGTGCCAGCAGAGAAGTCAGCGGGGGGCGTAATGAGCAGTTCTTC. The encoded protein is CASREVSGGRNEQFF. This sequence joins TRBV6-1 and TRBJ2-1, with 9 positions matching TRBD2. Germline-derived CDR1 and CDR2 are MNHNS and SASEGT. This CDR3 has 15 residues.

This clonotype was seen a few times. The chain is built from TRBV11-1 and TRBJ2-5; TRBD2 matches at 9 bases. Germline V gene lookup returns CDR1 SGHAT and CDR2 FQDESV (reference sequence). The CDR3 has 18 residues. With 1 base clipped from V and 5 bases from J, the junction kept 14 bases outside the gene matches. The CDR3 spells CASSLGLAGEYLRETQYF. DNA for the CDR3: TGTGCCAGCAGCTTAGGATTAGCGGGAGAATACCTCCGGGAGACCCAGTACTTC.